This T cell receptor beta chain was retrieved from a study of T-cell reconstitution after alpha-beta-depleted transplantation in children. Findings and caveats of the study: After transplant, at about two months, alpha-beta T cells were reportedly derived from several hundred expanded graft clones. After transplant, high TCRbeta diversity at day 60 in some patients arose from surviving recipient T cells and thymic progenitors. A year post-transplant, T-cell counts and diversity derived mostly from newly produced T cells.

This clonotype came up many times. Its specificity is not known. As it was prepared, the TCRbeta library received unique molecular identifiers. One entry per CDR3 protein results from TCRdb running MiXCR on the PCR reads. The sample has just over 200,000 distinct CDR3 sequences, approximately 8.4% seen once. Trimming took 3 bases from V and 5 from J, leaving 14 bases between them. This CDR3 is built from 15 residues. Per the germline V gene, CDR1 is MNHEY and CDR2 is SMNVEV (reference sequence). The receptor's source is a male patient under 10 years old who had a stem cell transplant for acute myeloid leukemia, so the T cells may come from the graft donor. Source: PBMCs, mostly from graft donor cells, taken 360 days after TCRalphabeta/CD19-depleted stem cell transplant. This chain links TRBV27 with TRBJ2-1, with D tentatively TRBD2 (6 bases). CDR3 bases: TGTGCCAGCAGTTTTCGGGGGTTAATTCACAATGAGCAGTTCTTC. It yields the protein CASSFRGLIHNEQFF.